Presented here are 26 T cell receptor beta chains from one specimen sequenced in a study of T-cell memory formation after mild COVID-19 (dated by TCRdb to the early 2020s). The library was generated by 5' RACE. The run used an Illumina NovaSeq 6000. TCRdb reran the public reads through fastp at Q25 and MiXCR, keeping productive beta chains. Merged by CDR3 protein, the rows form single entries marked with the most common genes and DNA. The sample table lists 110,000 or so distinct CDR3 sequences, approximately 22% of them with a count of one. The biggest ten clones account for under 50% of the sample. The sample comprised PBMCs or a T cell subset sorted from them (not recorded which). Receptor source: a man younger than 30 who had mild COVID-19 (a few samples of this study predate the infection). The sample titles of this study are shuffled in the database, so cell type and time point are left out; the donor was told from shared clones.

DNA of the CDR3: TGTGCCAGCATCAATCCCTCGCGGGGCTATGGCTACACCTTC. It translates to CASINPSRGYGYTF. V gene TRBV12-3 or TRBV12-4 combines with J gene TRBJ1-2; the D is unclear. The CDR3 is 14 residues long. V lost 7 bases and J lost 4, with 16 bases in between.

The rearrangement joins TRBV28 to TRBJ2-2; D remains unclear. CDR1 and CDR2 (germline): MDHEN, SYDVKM. V was clipped by 6 bases and J by 6 bases, with 8 bases between them. CDR3 length: 12 residues. CDR3 DNA sequence: TGTGCCAGCAGGAAAGGCCCCGGGGAGCTGTTTTTT. Translating gives CASRKGPGELFF.

This clonotype was observed a few times. The chain employs TRBV7-6 and TRBJ2-1, with D tentatively TRBD2 (5 bases). This CDR3 spans 17 amino acids. The germline gives CDR1 SGHVS, CDR2 FNYEAQ. The germline V and J ends were trimmed by 3 bases and 0 bases, with 15 bases remaining between them. CDR3 in DNA: TGTGCCAGCAGCTTTCGCGGGCCCCGGAGCTCCTACAATGAGCAGTTCTTC. This encodes CASSFRGPRSSYNEQFF.

The chain joins TRBV6-5 to TRBJ2-1; no clear D. CDR1 and CDR2 from the germline V gene are MNHEY and SVGAGI. The V gene lost 0 bases and the J gene lost 5 bases, with 5 bases spanning the gap. The CDR3 is made up of 13 amino acids. The CDR3 coding sequence is TGTGCCAGCAGTTACTCGTCGAACAATGAGCAGTTCTTC. Its translation: CASSYSSNNEQFF.

The V gene is TRBV12-5, the J gene TRBJ2-3; TRBD1 agrees at 10 bases. V gave up 0 bases and J gave up 5 bases; unmatched junction bases: 5. The germline V gene has CDR1 LGHNT and CDR2 FRNRAP. The CDR3 spans 16 residues. This CDR3 reads CASGLVLTGGVDTQYF. The CDR3 nucleotides read TGTGCTAGTGGTTTGGTCCTGACAGGGGGCGTAGATACGCAGTATTTT. The variable domain in full, completed from reference TRBV12-5 and TRBJ2-3, reads DARVTQTPRHKVTEMGQEVTMRCQPILGHNTVFWYRQTMMQGLELLAYFRNRAPLDDSGMPKDRFSAEMPDATLATLKIQPSEPRDSAVYFCASGLVLTGGVDTQYFGPGTRLTVL.

This clonotype was counted between two and nine times. The gene calls are TRBV10-3 and TRBJ1-5, with a weak D call TRBD1 (5 bases). V was cut by 7 bases and J by 5 bases, with 12 bases left in between. CDR3 size: 13 residues. Germline V gives CDR1 ENHRY, CDR2 SYGVKD. The CDR3 DNA reads TGTGCCATCACCCCTGGACAAGATCAGCCCCAGCATTTT. Its translation is CAITPGQDQPQHF.

This clonotype is a singleton in its sample. The chain employs TRBV5-6 and TRBJ2-5; 9 bases match TRBD2. V gave up 0 bases and J gave up 1 base; unmatched junction bases: 7. Germline V gene lookup returns CDR1 SGHDT and CDR2 YYEEEE. The CDR3 loop spans 17 amino acids. The CDR3 region is CASSLALSSGTQETQYF. DNA for the CDR3: TGTGCCAGCAGCTTGGCTTTGTCTAGCGGGACCCAAGAGACCCAGTACTTC.

The V call is TRBV13, the J call TRBJ2-2, with D possibly called TRBD1 or TRBD2 (6 bases each). CDR3 length equals 18 residues. The ends were cut back, 5 bases at V and 0 bases at J, with 19 bases in the middle. CDR1 and CDR2 from the germline V gene are PRHDT and FYEKMQ (reference sequence). CDR3 protein: CASSPLNGGVANTGELFF. CDR3 sequence (DNA): TGTGCCAGCAGCCCTCTGAACGGGGGCGTAGCGAACACCGGGGAGCTGTTTTTT.

The gene calls are TRBV13 and TRBJ2-7; TRBD1 matches at 11 bases. Trimming cost V 5 bases and J 9 bases; bases outside gene matches: 6. CDR1 PRHDT and CDR2 FYEKMQ come from the germline V gene (reference sequence). The CDR3 contains 13 residues. As DNA, the CDR3 is TGTGCCAGCAGCCTGGACAGGGGGCGGGGGCAGTACTTC. Protein: CASSLDRGRGQYF.

This clonotype was seen more than once but under ten times. The chain is built from TRBV29-1 and TRBJ2-4; 8 positions agree with TRBD1. Germline CDR1 is SQVTM and CDR2 is ANQGSEA. The CDR3 totals 17 residues. The V segment lost 0 bases and the J segment 0 bases; nucleotides outside the gene matches: 7. The CDR3 DNA reads as TGCAGCGTTGAAGATCCTGGGACAGGCCTAGCCAAAAACATTCAGTACTTC. This sequence encodes CSVEDPGTGLAKNIQYF.

The gene calls are TRBV20-1 and TRBJ2-7, with 11 bases matching TRBD2. CDR1 DFQATT and CDR2 SNEGSKA come from the germline V gene (reference sequence). There are 13 residues in the CDR3. V lost 5 bases and J lost 2; bases outside the gene matches: 2. For the CDR3, the DNA is TGCAGTGCTCTAGCGGGGGGAACCTACGAGCAGTACTTC. Residues: CSALAGGTYEQYF.

This clonotype was detected ten times or more. The V and J genes are TRBV14 and TRBJ2-5; 7 bases agree with TRBD1. V lost 4 bases to trimming and J lost 5 bases; unmatched junction nucleotides: 10. CDR1 is SGHDN, CDR2 FVKESK, per germline. CDR3 length equals 15 residues. The CDR3 is CASSRNRGVIETQYF. DNA for the CDR3: TGTGCCAGCAGCCGGAACAGGGGAGTAATTGAGACCCAGTACTTC.

This clonotype was counted only a few times. This rearrangement joins TRBV5-5 to TRBJ2-1, with TRBD1 matching over 7 bases. J lost 9 bases, V lost 4 bases, and 10 bases had no gene match. The CDR3 consists of 14 residues. Germline CDR1 reads SGHKS; CDR2 reads YYEKEE (reference sequence). This chain's CDR3 is CASSRKTGFREQFF. The CDR3 DNA is TGTGCCAGCAGCAGGAAGACAGGGTTCCGTGAGCAGTTCTTC.

The V and J genes are TRBV28 and TRBJ2-7, with 13 bases lining up with TRBD2. The ends lost 4 bases at V and 4 bases at J; junction bases unmatched: 7. The length of the CDR3 is 16 residues. CDR1 and CDR2 (germline): MDHEN, SYDVKM. The CDR3 coding sequence is TGTGCCAGCAGTTCGGGACTAGCGGGAAACCAATACGAGCAGTACGTC. The encoded protein is CASSSGLAGNQYEQYV.

This clonotype was counted ten times or more. The genes are TRBV27 and TRBJ2-1; 7 nucleotides match TRBD1. CDR3 length: 16 amino acids. The trim removed 3 bases at V and 7 bases at J, leaving 12 bases unmatched. Germline V CDR1 and CDR2: MNHEY, SMNVEV (reference sequence). CDR3 protein: CASSFLATGYRNEQFF. In DNA, the CDR3 is TGTGCCAGCAGTTTCTTGGCGACAGGGTATAGGAATGAGCAGTTCTTC.

V and J are TRBV10-3 and TRBJ2-7; D is unresolved. Germline lookup yields CDR1 ENHRY and CDR2 SYGVKD. The CDR3 runs 13 residues. V shed 2 bases and J shed 0 bases, with 5 bases lying between them. The DNA for the CDR3 is TGTGCCATCAGTGAGGGGTCCTCCTACGAGCAGTACTTC. Amino acids: CAISEGSSYEQYF.

The V and J genes are TRBV7-8 and TRBJ2-1; no clear D gene. Germline V gives CDR1 SGHVS, CDR2 FQNEAQ. This CDR3 is built from 13 residues. Trimming removed 1 base from V and 10 bases from J, with 11 bases in between. The chain's CDR3 is CASSLDSSWEQFF. The CDR3 DNA follows: TGTGCCAGCAGCTTAGACTCCTCGTGGGAGCAGTTCTTC.

This clonotype occurred once. The chain couples TRBV4-1 to TRBJ2-1; D not resolved. V lost 1 base, J lost 6 bases, and 13 bases lay in between. The CDR3 is made up of 15 amino acids. Germline CDR1 reads MGHRA; CDR2 reads YSYEKL. CDR3 amino acids: CASSQVPRGANEQFF. The CDR3 bases are TGCGCCAGCAGCCAAGTCCCCAGAGGAGCCAATGAGCAGTTCTTC.

This clonotype was seen a handful of times. CDR3 nucleotide sequence: TGTGCCAGCAGCCCACTGGGACTAGCGGGGCCCGTGGTGAACAATGAGCAGTTCTTC. Its protein product is CASSPLGLAGPVVNNEQFF. This rearrangement joins TRBV11-1 to TRBJ2-1, with 13 bases identical to TRBD2. J gave up 5 bases and V 5 bases, and 15 bases lay outside the gene matches. The CDR3 is 19 amino acids. Germline assignment: CDR1 SGHAT and CDR2 FQDESV (reference sequence).

This chain connects TRBV7-3 to TRBJ2-2, with D tentatively TRBD2 (5 bases). CDR3 size: 13 residues. Trimming stripped 2 bases from V and 10 bases from J, with 11 bases between. The germline V gene has CDR1 SGHTA and CDR2 FQGTGA. CDR3 DNA: TGTGCCAGCAGCTTAGAGGCTCGGGAGGAGCTGTTTTTT. Translated, it gives CASSLEAREELFF.

The rearrangement uses TRBV7-9 and TRBJ2-3, with 8 bases lining up with TRBD2. The length of the CDR3 is 15 residues. Germline CDR1 SEHNR, CDR2 FQNEAQ (reference sequence). The trim removed 3 bases at V and 4 bases at J, leaving 6 bases unmatched. This chain's CDR3 is CASSFGLAGPDTQYF. The CDR3 DNA follows: TGTGCCAGCAGCTTCGGACTAGCCGGGCCAGATACGCAGTATTTT.

This clonotype was observed a few times. The V call is TRBV11-2, the J call TRBJ2-3; D possibly matches TRBD1 or TRBD2 (6 bases each). The germline V and J ends were trimmed by 3 bases and 7 bases, with 26 bases remaining between them. Germline loops: CDR1 SGHAT, CDR2 FQNNGV. CDR3 length equals 18 residues. CDR3 DNA: TGTGCCAGCAGCTTCGGGGTAGACTGGGGGGCAGGGATACATACGCAGTATTTT. Translated, it gives CASSFGVDWGAGIHTQYF.

There are a few counts of this clonotype. The gene calls are TRBV9 and TRBJ2-1, with D tentatively TRBD1 or TRBD2 (6 bases each). Germline V gene sequence: CDR1 SGDLS, CDR2 YYNGEE. The CDR3 has 15 amino acids. With 2 bases removed from V and 6 bases from J, the gap between germline ends came to 15 bases. CDR3 loop: CASSVLGGPPNEQFF. Here the CDR3 DNA reads TGTGCCAGCAGCGTCTTGGGGGGCCCTCCCAATGAGCAGTTCTTC.

This clonotype has only a few counts. J is TRBJ2-7 and V is TRBV5-1; 10 nucleotides align to TRBD2. J was trimmed by 7 bases and V by 4 bases; bases with no gene match: 5. The germline V gene has CDR1 SGHRS and CDR2 YFSETQ. CDR3 length equals 13 residues. The CDR3: CASSTGLAEEQYF. In DNA, the CDR3 is TGCGCCAGCAGCACCGGACTAGCGGAGGAGCAGTACTTC. The variable domain in full, completed from reference TRBV5-1 and TRBJ2-7, reads KAGVTQTPRYLIKTRGQQVTLSCSPISGHRSVSWYQQTPGQGLQFLFEYFSETQRNKGNFPGRFSGRQFSNSRSEMNVSTLELGDSALYLCASSTGLAEEQYFGPGTRLTVT.

This clonotype was picked up a small number of times. The chain has TRBV7-2 and TRBJ2-1; 9 bases agree with TRBD1. With 5 bases clipped from V and 4 bases from J, the junction kept 6 bases outside the gene matches. This CDR3 is 15 amino acids long. Per germline, CDR1 SGHTA and CDR2 FQGNSA. The CDR3: CASSPRTGEYNEQFF. CDR3 bases: TGTGCCAGCAGCCCGCGGACAGGGGAATACAATGAGCAGTTCTTC. Based on the CDR3 plus reference TRBV7-2 and TRBJ2-1, the full variable domain is GAGVSQSPSNKVTEKGKDVELRCDPISGHTALYWYRQSLGQGLEFLIYFQGNSAPDKSGLPSDRFSAERTGGSVSTLTIQRTQQEDSAVYLCASSPRTGEYNEQFFGPGTRLTVL.

The chain joins TRBV11-2 to TRBJ2-7; 7 bases are a match to TRBD2. The CDR3 is made up of 13 amino acids. The junction had 2 bases not matched to a gene; V was cut back by 3 bases and J by 3 bases. Germline values: CDR1 SGHAT, CDR2 FQNNGV. The DNA of the CDR3 is TGTGCCAGCAGCTTGAGGGACTACTACGAGCAGTACGTC. Residues: CASSLRDYYEQYV.